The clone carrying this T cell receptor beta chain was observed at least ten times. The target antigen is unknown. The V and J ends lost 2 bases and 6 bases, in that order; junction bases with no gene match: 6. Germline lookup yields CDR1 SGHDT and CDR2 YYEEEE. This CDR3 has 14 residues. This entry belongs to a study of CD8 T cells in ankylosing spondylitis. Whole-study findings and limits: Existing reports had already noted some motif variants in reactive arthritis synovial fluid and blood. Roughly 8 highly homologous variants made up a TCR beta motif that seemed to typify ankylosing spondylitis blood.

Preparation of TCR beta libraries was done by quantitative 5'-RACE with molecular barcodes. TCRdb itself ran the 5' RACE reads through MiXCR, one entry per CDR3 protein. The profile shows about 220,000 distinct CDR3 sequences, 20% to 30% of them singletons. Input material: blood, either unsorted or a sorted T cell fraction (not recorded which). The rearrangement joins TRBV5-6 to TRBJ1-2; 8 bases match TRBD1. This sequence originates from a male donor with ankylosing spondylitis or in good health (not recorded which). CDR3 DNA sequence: TGTGCCAGCAGCTTTTTCGCGACAGGGGATGGCTACACCTTC. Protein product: CASSFFATGDGYTF.